The clone carrying this TCR beta chain was seen more than once but under ten times. Its antigen is unknown. Using its own MiXCR run on the 5' RACE reads, TCRdb lists one record per CDR3 protein. The sample has 220,000 or so distinct CDR3 sequences; about 18% are singletons. This entry belongs to a study of CD8 T cells in ankylosing spondylitis. V dropped 8 bases and J dropped 0; count of bases not matched to a gene: 4. Germline loops: CDR1 WSHSY, CDR2 SAAADI. The CDR3 loop spans 15 amino acids. Whole-study results and caveats: A TCR beta motif made of fewer than ten highly homologous variants seemed typical of ankylosing spondylitis blood.

V usage is TRBV10-2 and J usage is TRBJ2-3; 11 nucleotides align to TRBD2. The TCR comes from a male donor with ankylosing spondylitis. Source material: blood, either unsorted or a sorted T cell fraction (not recorded which). CDR3 DNA: TGCGCCAGCCAAATAGCGGGAGGGAGCACAGATACGCAGTATTTT. The encoded protein is CASQIAGGSTDTQYF.